Following are 27 T cell receptor beta chains from one sample sequenced in a study of Graves' ophthalmopathy and Graves' hyperthyroidism. The study amplified TCR beta CDR3 regions using RNA transcripts. An opening RT-PCR round employed HTBI primers and preceded a second-round multiplex PCR. TCRdb called the multiplex PCR reads again in MiXCR, with one record for every CDR3 protein. Of around 40,000 distinct CDR3 sequences listed, about 50% were seen once; the top ten hold about 17%. The sample was peripheral blood. The receptors stem from an adult man with Graves' ophthalmopathy.

This clonotype is judged medium-sized. The rearrangement joins TRBV20-1 to TRBJ2-5, with D uncertain. The CDR3 extends over 12 amino acids. V was trimmed by 2 bases and J by 1 base, leaving 5 bases between them. CDR1 is DFQATT and CDR2 is SNEGSKA in the germline V gene (reference sequence). CDR3 sequence reads: CSARQPQETQYF. CDR3 DNA sequence: TGCAGTGCTAGACAGCCCCAAGAGACCCAGTACTTC.

As for this clonotype: An end of the junction does not agree with germline; a read error may underlie this. The chain has TRBV5-6 and TRBJ2-5, with 9 bases fitting TRBD1. The germline V gene has CDR1 SGHDT and CDR2 YYEEEE. The CDR3 sequence is 13 residues long. The CDR3, as DNA: TGTGCCAGCACTACAGGGGGCGGGGAGACCCAGTACTTT. Translation: CASTTGGGETQYF.

In its sample, this clonotype was seen once. The chain combines TRBV7-2 with TRBJ2-3; 10 bases match TRBD2. This CDR3 is 15 amino acids long. V gave up 1 base and J gave up 4 bases; unmatched junction bases: 2. The germline gives CDR1 SGHTA, CDR2 FQGNSA. CDR3 sequence (DNA): TGTGCCAGCAGCTTAGGAGCGGGAGGGTCAGATACGCAGTATTTT. Its protein product is CASSLGAGGSDTQYF.

V usage is TRBV9 and J usage is TRBJ2-7; TRBD1 matches at 10 bases. V shed 5 bases, J shed 2 bases, and the junction held 4 bases outside the gene matches. From germline, CDR1 is SGDLS and CDR2 YYNGEE. The CDR3 sequence is 14 residues long. CDR3 region: CASSTGTGAYEQYF. The CDR3, as DNA: TGTGCCAGCAGTACCGGGACAGGGGCCTACGAGCAGTACTTC.

Many counts were recorded for this clonotype. The CDR3 nucleotides read TGTGCCAGCAGGGGGAGGATGGATCAGCCCCAGCATTTT. Encoded protein: CASRGRMDQPQHF. The chain couples TRBV2 to TRBJ1-5, with unresolved D. V was shortened by 6 bases and J by 5 bases, with 11 bases between the two germline ends. In germline, CDR1 is SNHLY, CDR2 FYNNEI. There are 13 residues in the CDR3.

About this clonotype itself: Likely a read error: the CDR3 ends without its conserved phenylalanine or tryptophan. This chain uses TRBV20-1 with TRBJ2-3; 9 nucleotides match TRBD2. The CDR3 loop spans 15 amino acids. V lost 1 base and J lost 6; bases outside the gene matches: 8. CDR1 and CDR2 (germline): DFQATT, SNEGSKA (reference sequence). CDR3 sequence (DNA): TGCAGTGCTAGAGTTTGGGGCGGGAGGGCTGATACGCAGTATTCT. This gives the protein CSARVWGGRADTQYS.

This clonotype was seen a few times. The rearrangement links TRBV30 to TRBJ2-4; D gene ambiguous. This CDR3 spans 15 amino acids. The germline CDR1 and CDR2 sequences are GTSNPN and SVGIG (reference sequence). Trimming removed 2 bases at V and 1 base at J, with 12 bases between. CDR3 loop: CAWSTPERAKNIQYF. CDR3 DNA sequence: TGTGCCTGGAGTACTCCGGAACGGGCCAAAAACATTCAGTACTTC.

This chain joins TRBV19 and TRBJ2-1; D gene uncertain. The CDR3 covers 18 residues. The germline V gene encodes CDR1 LNHDA and CDR2 SQIVND (reference sequence). Trimming removed 1 base at V and 2 bases at J, with 18 bases between. CDR3 DNA sequence: TGTGCCAGTAGTATAGGGGCGGAAACCTACGTGACCTACAATGAGCAGTTCTTC. Translated: CASSIGAETYVTYNEQFF.

This clonotype was observed many times. The V and J genes are TRBV4-1 and TRBJ1-5; no clear D gene. The CDR3 consists of 15 residues. Trimming took 1 base from V and 5 from J, leaving 12 bases between them. Germline CDR1 MGHRA, CDR2 YSYEKL. For the CDR3, the DNA is TGCGCCAGCAGCCAAGGTCTTGGGGAATATCAGCCCCAGCATTTT. Protein sequence: CASSQGLGEYQPQHF.

The chain is built from TRBV2 and TRBJ2-7; D perhaps matches TRBD1 (8 bases). Trimming shortened V by 1 base and J by 2 bases, and 12 bases separated the two germline ends. The CDR3 is 15 amino acids. CDR1 is SNHLY, CDR2 FYNNEI, per germline. The CDR3 loop reads CASSEGGGQAYEQYF. DNA for the CDR3: TGTGCCAGCAGTGAAGGGGGGGGACAGGCCTACGAGCAGTACTTC.

The chain recombines TRBV2 with TRBJ2-3, with D perhaps TRBD1 or TRBD2 (6 bases each). The CDR3 totals 12 residues. The V gene lost 8 bases and the J gene lost 9 bases, with 15 bases spanning the gap. Per germline, CDR1 SNHLY and CDR2 FYNNEI. In DNA, the CDR3 is TGTGCCAGCCCCGGGGGCTATACAACGCAGTATTTT. Amino acids: CASPGGYTTQYF.

The rearrangement joins TRBV2 to TRBJ1-1; D is unclear. With 4 bases removed from V and 0 bases from J, the gap between germline ends came to 15 bases. This CDR3 is built from 16 residues. Germline values: CDR1 SNHLY, CDR2 FYNNEI. The DNA for the CDR3 is TGTGCCAGCAGTGTAGGCGCTAGCGGAGTGAACACTGAAGCTTTCTTT. It yields the protein CASSVGASGVNTEAFF.

This clonotype was recorded many times. The chain recombines TRBV5-1 with TRBJ2-2; 11 bases are a match to TRBD1. Trimming at V came to 1 base and at J to 3 bases, leaving 5 bases not matched to a gene. Looked up from germline, CDR1 is SGHRS and CDR2 is YFSETQ. The CDR3 length is 17 residues. The CDR3 nucleotides read TGCGCCAGCAGCTTGCCCCGGACAGGGGGCGACACCGGGGAGCTGTTTTTT. Translating gives CASSLPRTGGDTGELFF.

There are a few counts of this clonotype. The chain has TRBV6-5 and TRBJ2-4; tentatively, D is TRBD1 (5 bases). V was trimmed by 6 bases and J by 6 bases, leaving 15 bases between them. Per the germline V gene, CDR1 is MNHEY and CDR2 is SVGAGI. The CDR3 sequence is 14 residues long. The CDR3 here is CASSPGARRNIQYF. CDR3 nucleotide sequence: TGTGCCAGCAGCCCTGGGGCCCGGAGAAACATTCAGTACTTC.

This clonotype was seen ten or more times. A clone one base away is much larger, so this may be a read error. V and J are TRBV5-1 and TRBJ2-7, with 9 bases matching TRBD2. The ends lost 4 bases at V and 2 bases at J; junction bases unmatched: 13. CDR1 and CDR2 (germline): SGHRS, YFSETQ. The CDR3 covers 17 residues. Here the CDR3 reads CASSGKTSGVSAYEQYF. The CDR3 DNA follows: TGCGCCAGCAGCGGAAAGACTAGCGGAGTCAGCGCCTACGAGCAGTACTTC.

For this clonotype: No conserved phenylalanine or tryptophan is present at the end of the CDR3, so a read error is the likely explanation. This sequence joins TRBV30 and TRBJ2-6, with D tentatively TRBD2 (5 bases). The CDR3 has 14 amino acids. Between the trimmed V and J ends, which lost 5 bases and 1 base, there was a span of 9 bases. Looked up from germline, CDR1 is GTSNPN and CDR2 is SVGIG (reference sequence). The CDR3 DNA follows: TGTGCCTGGCGACTAAGGTCTGGGGCCAACGTCCTGACTGTC. This sequence encodes CAWRLRSGANVLTV.

This clonotype has ten or more counts. The V and J genes are TRBV6-6 and TRBJ1-5; D remains unclear. The length of the CDR3 is 14 residues. The germline V and J ends were trimmed by 5 bases and 6 bases, with 14 bases remaining between them. Per germline, CDR1 MNHNY and CDR2 SVGAGI (reference sequence). The CDR3 DNA sequence: TGTGCCAGCAGTCCCTCAGACATCGGTCAGCCCCAGCATTTT. Protein product: CASSPSDIGQPQHF.

The chain links TRBV24-1 to TRBJ1-5; D is ambiguous. The CDR3 runs 12 residues. The V end was cut by 12 bases, the J end by 0 bases, with 8 bases between. Per the germline V gene, CDR1 is KGHDR and CDR2 is SFDVKD. CDR3: CAALCSNQPQHF. The DNA of the CDR3 is TGTGCCGCCCTGTGTAGCAATCAGCCCCAGCATTTT.

This clonotype was seen a few times. A much larger clone lies one base from this, so it may be a read error. The V gene is TRBV11-2, the J gene TRBJ2-3; 8 bases match TRBD2. The CDR3 is 13 residues long. The germline V gene encodes CDR1 SGHAT and CDR2 FQNNGV. Unmatched junction bases numbered 6, after V lost 7 bases and J lost 6 bases. The chain's CDR3 is CASKHREGDTQYF. The CDR3 nucleotides read TGTGCCAGCAAACACCGGGAGGGGGATACGCAGTATTTT.

A few counts support this clonotype. This may be a read error: a much more frequent sequence differs by one nucleotide. The chain is built from TRBV4-1 and TRBJ1-5; D may be TRBD1 (5 bases). There are 16 residues in the CDR3. Per germline, CDR1 MGHRA and CDR2 YSYEKL. The CDR3 DNA follows: TGCGCCGGCAGCCAAGAAACATCAGGGACGCAGGGCCCCCAGCATTTT. It codes for CAGSQETSGTQGPQHF.

CDR3 coding DNA: TGCAGTGCTCCAATCGAAGGGGGGGTGACGGACGCTTTCTTT. It translates to CSAPIEGGVTDAFF. The chain has TRBV20-1 and TRBJ1-1; the D gene is possibly TRBD1 (6 bases). V dropped 5 bases and J dropped 11 bases, with 24 bases sitting between them. The CDR3 contains 14 residues. Germline-derived CDR1 and CDR2 are DFQATT and SNEGSKA (reference sequence).

V and J are TRBV14 and TRBJ1-2; no reliable D call. This CDR3 spans 13 amino acids. Per the germline V gene, CDR1 is SGHDN and CDR2 is FVKESK. V was pared by 4 bases and J by 2 bases, with 8 bases between. CDR3 region: CASSPGMNYGYTF. The CDR3 nucleotides are TGTGCCAGCAGCCCGGGGATGAACTATGGCTACACCTTC.

Note on this clonotype: The CDR3 does not close with the conserved phenylalanine or tryptophan, likely indicating a read error. No DNA is shown, since the ends of the CDR3 on it are uncertain; the CDR3 is the one TCRdb lists. The chain links TRBV7-3 to TRBJ2-6; the table assigns TRBD1, which was not confirmed against the DNA. CDR1 is SGHTA, CDR2 FQGTGA, per germline. The CDR3 sequence runs 19 residues, both termini included. The CDR3 here is CASSLDGTQPFSGANVLVL.

The chain couples TRBV20-1 to TRBJ2-5, with unresolved D. CDR1 is DFQATT and CDR2 is SNEGSKA in the germline V gene (reference sequence). The CDR3 sequence is 14 residues long. Trimming stripped 6 bases from V and 2 bases from J, with 16 bases between. CDR3 in amino acids: CSAMYPQGQETQYF. The CDR3 nucleotides read TGCAGTGCAATGTACCCTCAAGGACAAGAGACCCAGTACTTC.

The genes are TRBV12-3 or TRBV12-4 and TRBJ2-7; no clear D gene. This CDR3 comprises 11 residues. Trimming took off 8 bases at V and 9 bases at J, with 14 bases between the two ends. This chain's CDR3 is CASGETDTQYV. In nucleotides, the CDR3 is TGTGCCAGCGGGGAAACAGATACGCAGTACGTC.

This clonotype was detected ten times or more. The V gene is TRBV7-3, the J gene TRBJ2-4; 12 nucleotides line up with TRBD2. This CDR3 comprises 15 residues. Germline V lookup: CDR1 SGHTA, CDR2 FQGTGA. Trimming cost V 5 bases and J 6 bases; bases outside gene matches: 5. CDR3: CASSLAGGRGNIQYF. CDR3 coding DNA: TGTGCCAGCAGCCTAGCGGGGGGGCGTGGAAACATTCAGTACTTC. Variable domain in full (rest from reference TRBV7-3 and TRBJ2-4): GAGVSQTPSNKVTEKGKYVELRCDPISGHTALYWYRQSLGQGPEFLIYFQGTGAADDSGLPNDRFFAVRPEGSVSTLKIQRTERGDSAVYLCASSLAGGRGNIQYFGAGTRLSVL.

This clonotype has at least ten counts. The V call is TRBV2, the J call TRBJ2-2; TRBD1 aligns across 7 bases. The CDR3 is 14 amino acids. Germline-derived CDR1 and CDR2 are SNHLY and FYNNEI. With 10 bases clipped from V and 5 bases from J, the junction kept 10 bases outside the gene matches. The CDR3 DNA follows: TGTGCCACCACGACCTACAGGGGAACCGGGGAGCTGTTTTTT. This sequence encodes CATTTYRGTGELFF.